The 9 T cell receptor beta chains listed next were all sequenced from one sample in a study of shared clonotypes between healthy human individuals. Sequencing was performed with immunoSEQ multiplex PCR; in TCRdb, only in-frame clones are kept and a portion is missing. Of more than 400,000 clones listed, 81% are singletons. Sequenced material: PBMCs. Receptors originate from a woman aged 40 to 50 in good health. Some clones in this sample may be carry-over from other donors' samples.

Points on this clone: This is likely an artifact of a read error, given a far larger clone one base away. V and J are TRBV10-3 and TRBJ1-2; 8 nucleotides agree with TRBD1. J gave up 8 bases and V 4 bases, and 6 bases lay outside the gene matches. Germline loops: CDR1 ENHRY, CDR2 SYGVKD. The CDR3 runs 13 residues. CDR3 coding DNA: TGTGCCATCAGTGGGACAGGGACGGCCGGCTACACCTTC. It specifies CAISGTGTAGYTF.

This clone was seen many times. The chain links TRBV7-2 to TRBJ2-7, with 7 bases fitting TRBD2. The CDR3 is 14 residues long. V was pared by 2 bases and J by 2 bases, with 3 bases of the junction left unmatched. From germline, CDR1 is SGHTA and CDR2 FQGNSA. Here the CDR3 DNA reads TGTGCCAGCAGCTTAACAGGACTAGCCTACGAGCAGTACTTC. Protein sequence: CASSLTGLAYEQYF.

The chain carries TRBV19 and TRBJ1-5; TRBD1 is a possible D gene (6 bases). The CDR3 totals 15 residues. In germline, CDR1 is LNHDA, CDR2 SQIVND (reference sequence). Trimming took 3 bases from V and 9 from J, leaving 18 bases between them. The CDR3 reads CASSISRGLELPQHF. In DNA, the CDR3 is TGTGCCAGTAGTATTAGTCGGGGGCTGGAGCTGCCCCAGCATTTT.

The chain combines TRBV7-9 with TRBJ2-1, with 7 bases matching TRBD2. The CDR3 runs 15 residues. V trimming: 1 base; J trimming: 5 bases; junction bases outside the gene matches: 5. Germline CDR1 reads SEHNR; CDR2 reads FQNEAQ (reference sequence). CDR3 bases: TGTGCCAGCAGCTTAGATAGCGGGTATAACAATGAGCAGTTCTTC. Amino acid sequence: CASSLDSGYNNEQFF.

In regard to this clone: This probably arose from a read error, given a far larger clone one base away. The chain is built from TRBV10-3 and TRBJ1-5; 9 bases are shared with TRBD1. V was clipped by 0 bases and J by 5 bases; unmatched bases: 8. CDR1 ENHRY and CDR2 SYGVKD come from the germline V gene. This CDR3 region has 17 residues. CDR3 DNA sequence: TGTGCCATCAGTGAGTCGGTGATAGGACAGGGGTATCAGCCCCAGCATTTT. This codes for CAISESVIGQGYQPQHF.

The chain carries TRBV29-1 and TRBJ1-2; 10 positions agree with TRBD1. The CDR3 runs to 14 residues. The germline V gene encodes CDR1 SQVTM and CDR2 ANQGSEA. V lost 8 bases and J lost 3; bases outside the gene matches: 9. The CDR3 loop is CSTVTTGGDYGYTF. The CDR3 region has the DNA TGCAGCACTGTTACGACAGGGGGCGACTATGGCTACACCTTC.

The V gene is TRBV28, the J gene TRBJ1-1, with 8 nucleotides matching TRBD1. Germline loops: CDR1 MDHEN, CDR2 SYDVKM. V lost 4 bases, J lost 14 bases, and 6 bases stayed unmatched. The CDR3 length is 11 residues. The CDR3 nucleotides are TGTGCCAGCAGTTCAAGGGGACAGGTCTTCTTT. Translating it yields CASSSRGQVFF.

Regarding this clone: A far larger clone is one base from this, pointing to a likely read error. Different DNA sequences within this sample yield the same CDR3. V and J are TRBV6-1 and TRBJ2-3; no firm D call. V lost 4 bases, J lost 5 bases, and 13 bases lay in between. Looked up from germline, CDR1 is MNHNS and CDR2 is SASEGT. There are 14 residues in the CDR3. The CDR3 sequence is CASSVRSLGDTQYF. Written as DNA, the CDR3 is TGTGCCAGCAGTGTGCGGTCCCTTGGAGATACGCAGTATTTT.

This chain links TRBV5-1 with TRBJ2-7; 10 nucleotides align to TRBD2. V shed 4 bases and J 4 bases; nucleotides not matched to a gene: 5. This CDR3 region has 14 residues. Germline V gene data show CDR1 as SGHRS and CDR2 as YFSETQ. This chain's CDR3 is CASSLGTSDYEQYF. The CDR3 nucleotides are TGCGCCAGCAGCCTCGGGACTAGCGATTACGAGCAGTACTTC.